These 20 T cell receptor beta chains originate from one sample sequenced in a study of blood T cell repertoires in COVID-19. Libraries were prepared by immunoSEQ multiplex PCR; TCRdb keeps only in-frame clonotypes and omits some of them. Of 250,000 to 350,000 clones in the sample, approximately 85% were seen once. The specimen was peripheral blood. These receptors were obtained from a human donor with COVID-19, enrolled during active disease. The donor label of this sample is uncertain.

A word on this clone: This CDR3 is also generated by other DNA sequences in the sample. This rearrangement joins TRBV7-3 to TRBJ1-4; 9 bases agree with TRBD1. The V and J ends lost 5 bases and 2 bases, in that order; junction bases with no gene match: 3. CDR3 length equals 15 residues. Germline V lookup: CDR1 SGHTA, CDR2 FQGTGA. CDR3 sequence: CASSRQGGTNEKLFF. CDR3 nucleotides: TGTGCCAGCAGCCGACAGGGGGGGACTAATGAAAAACTGTTTTTT.

V usage is TRBV4-1 and J usage is TRBJ1-5, with TRBD1 as a possible D gene (5 bases). Germline V gene data show CDR1 as MGHRA and CDR2 as YSYEKL. The CDR3 spans 15 residues. The ends were cut back, 0 bases at V and 7 bases at J, with 13 bases in the middle. CDR3 region: CASSQESRARQPQHF. CDR3 coding DNA: TGCGCCAGCAGCCAAGAGTCCAGGGCCAGGCAGCCCCAGCATTTT.

V and J are TRBV30 and TRBJ2-7; the D gene is possibly TRBD2 (5 bases). V was clipped by 2 bases and J by 1 base, with 12 bases between them. The germline V gene encodes CDR1 GTSNPN and CDR2 SVGIG (reference sequence). The length of the CDR3 is 14 residues. CDR3 coding DNA: TGTGCCTGGAGTTCGTGGGAGAGATCCTACGAGCAGTACTTC. Its protein is CAWSSWERSYEQYF.

This CDR3 reads CASTLRPMDRAFRTEAFF. Here the CDR3 DNA reads TGTGCCAGTACCCTTCGCCCTATGGACAGGGCTTTTCGCACTGAAGCTTTCTTT. The V call is TRBV19, the J call TRBJ1-1; 8 positions agree with TRBD1. Trimming took 7 bases from V and 4 from J; bases not matched to a gene: 20. Germline values: CDR1 LNHDA, CDR2 SQIVND (reference sequence). The CDR3 is 18 residues long.

The chain uses TRBV29-1 and TRBJ1-1; no firm D call. CDR1 is SQVTM and CDR2 is ANQGSEA in the germline V gene. Between the trimmed V and J ends, which lost 7 bases and 3 bases, there was a span of 15 bases. This CDR3 is built from 13 residues. This CDR3 reads CSGGSGRDTEAFF. The CDR3 bases are TGCAGCGGAGGTAGTGGCCGTGACACTGAAGCTTTCTTT.

The V call is TRBV5-4, the J call TRBJ1-2; possible D gene TRBD1, 5 bases. V was shortened by 1 base and J by 5 bases, with 12 bases between the two germline ends. This CDR3 region has 14 residues. Germline CDR1 reads SGHNT; CDR2 reads YYREEE (reference sequence). The chain's CDR3 is CASSLLGGGYGYTF. CDR3 sequence (DNA): TGTGCCAGCAGCTTGCTGGGGGGTGGGTATGGCTACACCTTC.

The chain is built from TRBV10-3 and TRBJ1-2, with 9 bases fitting TRBD1. Germline loops: CDR1 ENHRY, CDR2 SYGVKD. Unmatched junction bases numbered 14, after V lost 11 bases and J lost 7 bases. The CDR3 is 14 residues long. CDR3 sequence reads: CAAGTGPRLGGYTF. DNA of the CDR3: TGTGCCGCTGGGACAGGGCCTAGACTAGGTGGCTACACCTTC.

The DNA for the CDR3 is TGTGCCAGCAGCGGGGGCGGCAGGGTAATCTATGGCTACACCTTC. It is translated as CASSGGGRVIYGYTF. The chain combines TRBV5-8 with TRBJ1-2, with D tentatively TRBD1 (6 bases). Germline CDR1 SGHTS, CDR2 YDEGEE. With 4 bases removed from V and 4 bases from J, the gap between germline ends came to 17 bases. There are 15 residues in the CDR3.

The gene calls are TRBV5-1 and TRBJ2-1; 7 bases match TRBD2. The CDR3 is 17 residues long. Germline CDR1 and CDR2: SGHRS and YFSETQ. J gave up 6 bases and V 0 bases, and 12 bases lay outside the gene matches. CDR3 region: CASSLEIGGSLGNEQFF. The CDR3 coding sequence is TGCGCCAGCAGCTTGGAAATCGGCGGGAGCCTGGGCAATGAGCAGTTCTTC.

This chain connects TRBV3-1 (or the pseudogene TRBV3-2) to TRBJ2-7, with TRBD2 as a possible D gene (6 bases). The germline CDR1 and CDR2 sequences are LGHDT and YNNKEL (reference sequence). V was pared by 1 base and J by 4 bases, with 11 bases between. This CDR3 contains 14 residues. The CDR3 nucleotides are TGTGCCAGCAGCCAAGGTCTCCGGGAGTACGAGCAGTACTTC. Its translation: CASSQGLREYEQYF.

This clone is a singleton in its sample. The rearrangement joins TRBV28 to TRBJ1-2, with 8 bases lining up with TRBD1. Germline values: CDR1 MDHEN, CDR2 SYDVKM. After removal of 6 bases from V and 7 bases from J, the junction contained 10 bases not matched to a gene. CDR3 length: 14 amino acids. The CDR3 protein is CASRKDRATSGYTF. The CDR3 DNA reads TGTGCCAGCAGGAAGGACAGGGCGACTTCTGGCTACACCTTC.

This chain joins TRBV5-4 and TRBJ2-5, with D possibly being TRBD1 (5 bases). V was pared by 0 bases and J by 0 bases, with 15 bases between. This CDR3 is built from 17 residues. Germline V gene data show CDR1 as SGHNT and CDR2 as YYREEE (reference sequence). The CDR3 sequence: CASSLDPDTRYQETQYF. DNA for the CDR3: TGTGCCAGCAGCTTGGACCCGGACACCAGGTACCAAGAGACCCAGTACTTC.

This chain connects TRBV2 to TRBJ2-5, with 15 bases that match TRBD2. CDR1 is SNHLY and CDR2 is FYNNEI in the germline V gene. CDR3 length equals 18 residues. The J segment lost 2 bases and the V segment lost 3 bases, leaving 7 bases of the junction unmatched. The CDR3 sequence: CASSDGTSGRRSQETQYF. The CDR3 DNA follows: TGTGCCAGCAGTGACGGGACTAGCGGGAGGCGTTCTCAAGAGACCCAGTACTTC. Full variable domain (outside the CDR3, taken from reference TRBV2 and TRBJ2-5): EPEVTQTPSHQVTQMGQEVILRCVPISNHLYFYWYRQILGQKVEFLVSFYNNEISEKSEIFDDQFSVERPDGSNFTLKIRSTKLEDSAMYFCASSDGTSGRRSQETQYFGPGTRLLVL.

This chain links TRBV11-2 with TRBJ2-7; 7 bases are a match to TRBD1. The junction had 7 bases not matched to a gene; V was cut back by 2 bases and J by 3 bases. From germline, CDR1 is SGHAT and CDR2 FQNNGV. This CDR3 contains 15 residues. CDR3 sequence: CASSLLWDSLYEQYF. CDR3 coding DNA: TGTGCCAGCAGCTTACTCTGGGACAGTCTCTACGAGCAGTACTTC.

This chain connects TRBV7-3 to TRBJ1-1; D is ambiguous. This CDR3 is built from 14 residues. V shed 5 bases and J shed 4 bases, with 14 bases lying between them. Germline V gene sequence: CDR1 SGHTA, CDR2 FQGTGA. The CDR3 coding sequence is TGTGCCAGCAGCCCCCGGGTCGAGGGCACTGAAGCTTTCTTT. Protein product: CASSPRVEGTEAFF.

This clone has a single count. This sequence joins TRBV5-4 and TRBJ2-3; no firm D call. Trimming left V 1 base short and J 1 base short, with 4 bases between. CDR1 and CDR2 from the germline V gene are SGHNT and YYREEE (reference sequence). This CDR3 spans 13 amino acids. CDR3 coding DNA: TGTGCCAGCAGCTTGACGGGCACAGATACGCAGTATTTT. Amino acid sequence: CASSLTGTDTQYF. The full variable domain, its missing parts supplied by reference TRBV5-4 and TRBJ2-3, is ETGVTQSPTHLIKTRGQQVTLRCSSQSGHNTVSWYQQALGQGPQFIFQYYREEENGRGNFPPRFSGLQFPNYSSELNVNALELDDSALYLCASSLTGTDTQYFGPGTRLTVL.

The chain carries TRBV7-9 and TRBJ2-1, with D uncertain. From germline, CDR1 is SEHNR and CDR2 FQNEAQ (reference sequence). CDR3 length equals 14 residues. Deletions cut 4 bases from V and 3 bases from J, with 10 bases between. The chain's CDR3 is CASSSATYYNEQFF. CDR3 in DNA: TGTGCCAGCAGCTCCGCCACTTACTACAATGAGCAGTTCTTC.

The count of this clone is one. The V and J genes are TRBV6-5 and TRBJ1-2; TRBD1 matches 8 bases. This CDR3 region has 13 residues. V was pared by 6 bases and J by 3 bases, with 3 bases of the junction left unmatched. Germline V CDR1 and CDR2: MNHEY, SVGAGI. CDR3 in DNA: TGTGCCAGCAGGCCGACAGGGGACTATGGCTACACCTTC. Protein sequence: CASRPTGDYGYTF.

This rearrangement joins TRBV6-5 to TRBJ2-5; 7 positions match TRBD2. CDR3 size: 13 residues. V lost 6 bases and J lost 1; bases outside the gene matches: 2. Germline values: CDR1 MNHEY, CDR2 SVGAGI. CDR3: CASRRELQETQYF. CDR3 sequence (DNA): TGTGCCAGCAGGCGGGAGCTCCAAGAGACCCAGTACTTC.

This clone was found a few times. This sequence joins TRBV9 and TRBJ1-4; 8 positions agree with TRBD1. Germline-derived CDR1 and CDR2 are SGDLS and YYNGEE. The J segment lost 7 bases and the V segment lost 3 bases, leaving 5 bases of the junction unmatched. This CDR3 region has 14 residues. The CDR3 protein is CASSAGGYGEKLFF. CDR3 nucleotides: TGTGCCAGCAGCGCAGGGGGCTATGGTGAAAAACTGTTTTTT.